A selection of T cell receptor beta chains follows, all from one sample in a study of OX40 agonist ivuxolimab in advanced cancers. Profiling relied on immunoSEQ multiplex PCR, and the TCRdb table lists in-frame clones only, not all of them. The table has approximately 65,000 clones, around nine tenths seen once. The sample here was CD4+ or CD8+ T cells sorted from blood, taken in a trial of the OX40 agonist ivuxolimab. The origin of the receptors is an adult with an advanced solid tumor such as melanoma, head and neck, liver or kidney cancer. The CDR3 runs from the conserved cysteine through the conserved F or W. D genes are given only for firm matches. For some rows the clone size is stated as once, few or many, or as a class when expanded; others skip it.

j_call d_call cdr3_length clone_size v_call cdr3_aa cdr3_nt
TRBJ2-5 TRBD2 17 . TRBV5-1 CASSLAGVGVSQETQYF TGCGCCAGCAGCTTAGCGGGAGTCGGTGTAAGTCAAGAGACCCAGTACTTC
TRBJ1-2 . 14 . TRBV28 CASSSQAVRYGYTF TGTGCCAGCAGTTCCCAGGCGGTTAGGTATGGCTACACCTTC
TRBJ2-2 . 12 . TRBV11-1 CASSPTAGELFF TGTGCCAGCAGCCCGACTGCCGGGGAGCTGTTTTTT
TRBJ2-4 TRBD1 13 . TRBV27 CASSAGGRDIQYF TGTGCCAGCAGTGCAGGGGGCCGGGACATTCAGTACTTC
TRBJ2-7 TRBD2 16 . TRBV13 CASRRAGVRWFPEQYF TGTGCCAGCAGGAGGGCGGGAGTACGTTGGTTCCCCGAGCAGTACTTC
TRBJ2-5 . 15 . TRBV28 CASSFPGLNQETQYF TGTGCCAGCAGTTTTCCGGGACTGAACCAAGAGACCCAGTACTTC
TRBJ1-1 . 12 . TRBV6-1 CASSVRDTEAFF TGTGCCAGCAGTGTCAGGGACACTGAAGCTTTCTTT
TRBJ2-1 . 11 once TRBV20-1 CSASVENEQFF TGCAGTGCTAGCGTAGAGAATGAGCAGTTCTTC
TRBJ1-2 TRBD1 13 once TRBV28 CATTGEGGNGYTF TGTGCCACCACAGGGGAGGGCGGGAATGGCTACACCTTC
TRBJ2-3 TRBD2 15 . TRBV7-2 CASARERESTDTQYF TGTGCCAGCGCCCGGGAGCGGGAAAGCACAGATACGCAGTATTTT
TRBJ1-2 . 14 . TRBV28 CASSSAWGSYGYTF TGTGCCAGCAGTTCGGCGTGGGGGAGCTATGGCTACACCTTC
TRBJ1-1 . 14 . TRBV4-2 CASSPQGRDGGAFF TGTGCCAGCAGCCCCCAGGGGCGGGACGGTGGAGCTTTCTTT
TRBJ1-4 . 11 few TRBV25-1 CASSVVEKLFF TGTGCCAGCAGTGTGGTTGAAAAACTGTTTTTT
TRBJ1-3 . 15 few TRBV5-1 CASSLVGVSGNTIYF TGCGCCAGCAGCTTGGTAGGGGTCTCTGGAAACACCATATATTTT